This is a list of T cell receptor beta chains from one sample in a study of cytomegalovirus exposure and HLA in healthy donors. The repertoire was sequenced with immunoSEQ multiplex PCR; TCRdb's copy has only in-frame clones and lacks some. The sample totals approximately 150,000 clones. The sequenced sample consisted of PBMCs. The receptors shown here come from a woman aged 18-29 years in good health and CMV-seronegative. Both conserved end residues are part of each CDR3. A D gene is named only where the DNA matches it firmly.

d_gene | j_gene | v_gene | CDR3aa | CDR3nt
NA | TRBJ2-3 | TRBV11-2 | CASSSPVQAFLTDTQYF | TGTGCCAGCAGCTCCCCTGTCCAGGCTTTCCTCACAGATACGCAGTATTTT
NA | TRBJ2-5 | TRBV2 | CASTGDQETQYF | TGTGCCAGCACAGGGGATCAAGAGACCCAGTACTTC
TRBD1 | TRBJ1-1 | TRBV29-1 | CSVVGTDNRTEAFF | TGCAGCGTTGTGGGGACAGACAATCGCACTGAAGCTTTCTTT
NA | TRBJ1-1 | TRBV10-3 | CAVGVRDTEAFF | TGTGCCGTCGGGGTTCGTGACACTGAAGCTTTCTTT
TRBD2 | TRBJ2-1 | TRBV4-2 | CASSQEAGGENEQFF | TGTGCCAGCAGCCAAGAGGCGGGAGGGGAGAATGAGCAGTTCTTC
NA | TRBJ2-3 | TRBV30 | CAWSVGRGPTDTQYF | TGTGCCTGGAGTGTAGGGAGAGGGCCCACAGATACGCAGTATTTT
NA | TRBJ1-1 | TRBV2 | CASSVGGGALTAFF | TGTGCCAGCAGTGTAGGTGGAGGAGCGTTAACTGCTTTCTTT
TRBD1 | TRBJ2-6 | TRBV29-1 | CSVGLGDSSGANVLTF | TGCAGCGTGGGCCTTGGGGACAGCTCTGGGGCCAACGTCCTGACTTTC
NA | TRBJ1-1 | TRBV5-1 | CASSRPGGGTEAFF | TGCGCCAGCAGCCGCCCCGGGGGTGGCACTGAAGCTTTCTTT
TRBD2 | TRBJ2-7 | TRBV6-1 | CASRETSGSYEQYF | TGTGCCAGCAGAGAGACTAGCGGTTCCTACGAGCAGTACTTC
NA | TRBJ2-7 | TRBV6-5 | CASSLDSSTYEQYF | TGTGCCAGCAGTTTAGACAGCAGCACCTACGAGCAGTACTTC
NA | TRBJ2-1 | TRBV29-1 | CSVLDRGNEQFF | TGCAGCGTACTCGACCGGGGGAATGAGCAGTTCTTC
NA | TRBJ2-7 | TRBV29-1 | CSVEGGAGNSKDYEQYF | TGCAGCGTTGAAGGCGGCGCAGGGAATTCTAAAGACTACGAGCAGTACTTC
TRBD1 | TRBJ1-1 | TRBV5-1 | CASSPRTGDIPMNTEAFF | TGCGCCAGCAGCCCCCGGACAGGGGACATCCCTATGAACACTGAAGCTTTCTTT
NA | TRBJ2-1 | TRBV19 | CASTYGGGLGNEQFF | TGTGCCAGTACTTATGGTGGGGGGTTGGGTAATGAGCAGTTCTTC
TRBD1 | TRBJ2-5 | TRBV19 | CASSGITGAQETQYF | TGTGCCAGTAGTGGAATCACAGGGGCCCAAGAGACCCAGTACTTC
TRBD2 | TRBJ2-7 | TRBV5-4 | CASSLAGGGAITYEQYF | TGTGCCAGCAGCTTGGCGGGGGGTGGGGCTATAACCTACGAGCAGTACTTC